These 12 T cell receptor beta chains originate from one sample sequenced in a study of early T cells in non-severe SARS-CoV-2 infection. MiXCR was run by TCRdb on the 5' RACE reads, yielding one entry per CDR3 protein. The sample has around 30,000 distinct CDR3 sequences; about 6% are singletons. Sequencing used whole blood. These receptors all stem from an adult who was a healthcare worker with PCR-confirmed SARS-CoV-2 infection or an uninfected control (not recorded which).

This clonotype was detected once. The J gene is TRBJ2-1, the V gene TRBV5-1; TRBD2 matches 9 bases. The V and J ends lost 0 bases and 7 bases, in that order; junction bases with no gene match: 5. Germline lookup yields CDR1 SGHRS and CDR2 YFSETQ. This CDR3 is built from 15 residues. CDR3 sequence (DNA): TGCGCCAGCAGCTTGGCAGCGGGGGGCCGGAATGAGCAGTTCTTC. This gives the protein CASSLAAGGRNEQFF.

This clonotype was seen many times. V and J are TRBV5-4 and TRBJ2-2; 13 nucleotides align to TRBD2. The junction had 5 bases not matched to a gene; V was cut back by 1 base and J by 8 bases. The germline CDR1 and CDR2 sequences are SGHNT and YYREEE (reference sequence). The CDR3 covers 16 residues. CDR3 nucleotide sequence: TGTGCCAGCAGCTTGCGACTAGCGGGGGGCGCAGGGGAGCTGTTTTTT. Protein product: CASSLRLAGGAGELFF.

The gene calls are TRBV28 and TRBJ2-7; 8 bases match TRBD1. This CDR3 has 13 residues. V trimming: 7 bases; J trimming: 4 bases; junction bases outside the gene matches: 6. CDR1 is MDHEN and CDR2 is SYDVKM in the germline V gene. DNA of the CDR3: TGTGCCAGCATCCGTCAGGGGGCGTACGAGCAGTACTTC. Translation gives CASIRQGAYEQYF.

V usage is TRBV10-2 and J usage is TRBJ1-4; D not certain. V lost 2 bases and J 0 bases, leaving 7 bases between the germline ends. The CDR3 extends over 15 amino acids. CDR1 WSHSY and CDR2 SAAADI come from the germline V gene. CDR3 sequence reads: CASSEIGTTNEKLFF. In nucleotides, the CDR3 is TGCGCCAGCAGTGAGATTGGGACAACTAATGAAAAACTGTTTTTT.

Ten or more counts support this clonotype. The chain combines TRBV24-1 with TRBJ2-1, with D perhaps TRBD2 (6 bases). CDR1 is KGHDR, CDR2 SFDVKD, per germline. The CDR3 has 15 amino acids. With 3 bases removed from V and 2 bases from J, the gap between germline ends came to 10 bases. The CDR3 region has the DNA TGTGCCACCAGTGATGGAGGGTTCGCCTACAATGAGCAGTTCTTC. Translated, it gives CATSDGGFAYNEQFF.

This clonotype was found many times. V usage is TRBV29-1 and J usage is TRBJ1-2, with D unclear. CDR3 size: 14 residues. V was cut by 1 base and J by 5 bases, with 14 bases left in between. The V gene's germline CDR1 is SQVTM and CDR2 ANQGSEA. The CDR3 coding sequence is TGCAGCGTTGAAGGCCCGAGTTGGAGTTATGGCTACACCTTC. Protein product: CSVEGPSWSYGYTF.

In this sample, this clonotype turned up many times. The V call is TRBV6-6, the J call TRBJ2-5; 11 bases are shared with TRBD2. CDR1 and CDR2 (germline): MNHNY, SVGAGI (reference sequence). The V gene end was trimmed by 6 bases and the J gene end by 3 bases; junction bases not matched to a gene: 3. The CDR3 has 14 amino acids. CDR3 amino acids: CASRPLAGEETQYF. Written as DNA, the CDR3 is TGTGCCAGCAGACCACTAGCGGGGGAAGAGACCCAGTACTTC.

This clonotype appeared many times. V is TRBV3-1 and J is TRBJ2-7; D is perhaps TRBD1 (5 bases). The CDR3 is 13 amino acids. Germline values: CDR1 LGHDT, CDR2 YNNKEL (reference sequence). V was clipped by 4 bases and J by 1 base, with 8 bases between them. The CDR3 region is CASSRQTSYEQYF. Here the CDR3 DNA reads TGTGCCAGCAGCCGACAGACTTCCTACGAGCAGTACTTC.

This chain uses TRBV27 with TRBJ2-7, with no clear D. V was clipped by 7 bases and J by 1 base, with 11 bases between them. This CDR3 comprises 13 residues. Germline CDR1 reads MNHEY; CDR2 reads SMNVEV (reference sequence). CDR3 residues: CASNWPASYEQYF. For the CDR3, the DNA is TGTGCCAGCAATTGGCCGGCTTCCTACGAGCAGTACTTC.

CDR3 in amino acids: CASSLPGPTYEQYF. For the CDR3, the DNA is TGTGCCAGCAGCCTCCCCGGGCCAACCTACGAGCAGTACTTC. The rearrangement uses TRBV5-8 and TRBJ2-7, with D unresolved. Germline CDR1 is SGHTS and CDR2 is YDEGEE. Trimming took off 4 bases at V and 2 bases at J, with 13 bases between the two ends. This CDR3 has 14 amino acids. Full variable domain (outside the CDR3, taken from reference TRBV5-8 and TRBJ2-7): EAGVTQSPTHLIKTRGQQATLRCSPISGHTSVYWYQQALGLGLQFLLWYDEGEERNRGNFPPRFSGRQFPNYSSELNVNALELEDSALYLCASSLPGPTYEQYFGPGTRLTVT.

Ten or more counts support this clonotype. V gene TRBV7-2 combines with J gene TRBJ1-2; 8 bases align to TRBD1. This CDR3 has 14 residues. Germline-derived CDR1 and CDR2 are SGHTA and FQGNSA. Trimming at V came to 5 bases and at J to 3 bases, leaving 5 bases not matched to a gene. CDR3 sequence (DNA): TGTGCCAGCAGCATGAACAGGGGGGACTATGGCTACACCTTC. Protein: CASSMNRGDYGYTF.

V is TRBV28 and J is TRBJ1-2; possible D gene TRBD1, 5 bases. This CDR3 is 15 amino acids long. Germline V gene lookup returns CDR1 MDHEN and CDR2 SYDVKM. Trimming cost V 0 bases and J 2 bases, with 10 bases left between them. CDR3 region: CASSLWVTGNYGYTF. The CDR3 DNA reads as TGTGCCAGCAGTTTATGGGTAACAGGAAACTATGGCTACACCTTC.